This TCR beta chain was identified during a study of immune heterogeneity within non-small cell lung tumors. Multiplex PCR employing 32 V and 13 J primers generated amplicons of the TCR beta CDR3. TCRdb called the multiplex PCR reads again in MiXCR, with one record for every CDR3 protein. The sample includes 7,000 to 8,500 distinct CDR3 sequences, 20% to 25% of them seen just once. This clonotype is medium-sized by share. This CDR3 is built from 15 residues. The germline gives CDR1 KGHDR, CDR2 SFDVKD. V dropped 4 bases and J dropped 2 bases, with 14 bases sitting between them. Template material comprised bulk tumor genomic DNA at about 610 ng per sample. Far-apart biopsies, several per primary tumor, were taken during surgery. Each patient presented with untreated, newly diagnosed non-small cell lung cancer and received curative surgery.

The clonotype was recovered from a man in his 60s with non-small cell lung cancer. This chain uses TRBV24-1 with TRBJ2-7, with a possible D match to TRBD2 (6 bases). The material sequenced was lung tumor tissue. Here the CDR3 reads CATSDTGTYPYEQYF. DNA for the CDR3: TGTGCCACCAGTGACACCGGGACTTATCCCTACGAGCAGTACTTC.